The clone carrying this T cell receptor (beta chain) occurred a few times. TCRdb used MiXCR to reprocess the 5' RACE reads, holding one entry per CDR3 protein. The table lists 1.5 million to 2 million distinct CDR3 sequences, around a third of them singletons. This CDR3 spans 14 amino acids. Between the trimmed V and J ends, which lost 4 bases and 0 bases, there was a span of 10 bases. Germline-derived CDR1 and CDR2 are SGHRS and YFSETQ. The data belong to a study of identical twins. The source is a newborn girl in good health. The chain combines TRBV5-1 with TRBJ2-5, with D perhaps TRBD1 or TRBD2 (5 bases each). Sample: cord blood. The CDR3 DNA reads TGCGCCAGCAGCCCAAGAGGGGACCAAGAGACCCAGTACTTC. This sequence encodes CASSPRGDQETQYF.